This T cell receptor (beta chain) was sequenced during a study of blood T cell repertoires in COVID-19. Profiling relied on immunoSEQ multiplex PCR, and the TCRdb table lists in-frame clones only, not all of them. The sample holds roughly 250,000 clones, approximately 86% seen once. This CDR3 region has 15 residues. With V trimmed by 4 bases and J by 3 bases, 6 bases remained unmatched. The germline V gene encodes CDR1 MGHRA and CDR2 YSYEKL. This receptor was obtained from a man aged 55 to 70 who had recovered from COVID-19. The material sequenced was peripheral blood. The rearrangement links TRBV4-1 to TRBJ1-2; 9 nucleotides match TRBD1. As DNA, the CDR3 is TGCGCCAGCAGCCGCCGGACAGGGGTGGACTATGGCTACACCTTC. This codes for CASSRRTGVDYGYTF.